The clone carrying this T cell receptor (beta chain) was counted ten times or more. The target antigen is unknown. The CDR3 is 17 amino acids. Looked up from germline, CDR1 is MNHEY and CDR2 is SVGAGI. The V end was cut by 6 bases, the J end by 4 bases, with 19 bases between. This record comes from a study of neurological immune-mediated disorders. Study findings and constraints: The most TCR clonal expansion was seen in HTLV-1-associated myelopathy, and the least was seen in multiple sclerosis, which fell below healthy controls.

A blood bank in Maryland, USA, provided the volunteers who served as healthy controls. Where libraries were unsorted, they were derived from 2 million PBMCs stored at -80 degrees C. Template-switch 5'RACE cDNA synthesis added a 10-nucleotide unique molecular identifier. Using its own MiXCR run on the 5' RACE reads, TCRdb lists one record per CDR3 protein. Seen here are about 77,000 distinct CDR3 sequences, roughly 9.9% observed once, and the top ten hold 1.5% to 2%. The genes are TRBV6-5 and TRBJ2-6; maybe TRBD1 (7 bases). Sequences were obtained from PBMCs. This sequence originates from a man over 45 in good health. CDR3 sequence: CASRPSGGYSGANVLTF. The CDR3 DNA reads TGTGCCAGCAGGCCCTCAGGGGGGTACTCCGGGGCCAACGTCCTGACTTTC.